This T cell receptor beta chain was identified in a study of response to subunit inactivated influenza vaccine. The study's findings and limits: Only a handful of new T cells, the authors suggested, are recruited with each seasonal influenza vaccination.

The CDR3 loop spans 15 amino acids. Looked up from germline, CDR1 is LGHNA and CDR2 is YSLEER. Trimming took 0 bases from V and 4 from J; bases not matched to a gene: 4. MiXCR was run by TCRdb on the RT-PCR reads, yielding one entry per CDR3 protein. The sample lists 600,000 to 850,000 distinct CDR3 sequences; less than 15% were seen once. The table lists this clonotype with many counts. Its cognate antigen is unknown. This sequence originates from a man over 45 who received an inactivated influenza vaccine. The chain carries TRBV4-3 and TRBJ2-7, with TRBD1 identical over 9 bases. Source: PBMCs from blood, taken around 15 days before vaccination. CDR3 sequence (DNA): TGCGCCAGCAGCCAAGATGGGGGACAGGGATACGAGCAGTACTTC. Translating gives CASSQDGGQGYEQYF.